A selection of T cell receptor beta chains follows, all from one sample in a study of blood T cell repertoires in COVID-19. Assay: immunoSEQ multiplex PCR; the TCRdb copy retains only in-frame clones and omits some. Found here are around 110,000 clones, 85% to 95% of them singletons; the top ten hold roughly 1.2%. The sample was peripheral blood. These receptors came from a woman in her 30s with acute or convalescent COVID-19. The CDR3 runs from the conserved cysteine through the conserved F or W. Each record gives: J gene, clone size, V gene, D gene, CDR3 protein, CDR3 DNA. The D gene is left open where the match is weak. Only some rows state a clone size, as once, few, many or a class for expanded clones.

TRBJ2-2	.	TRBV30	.	CAWKGGTATNTGELFF	TGTGCCTGGAAGGGCGGGACAGCGACTAACACCGGGGAGCTGTTTTTT
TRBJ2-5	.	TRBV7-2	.	CASSGVRGETQYF	TGTGCCAGCAGCGGGGTGAGGGGGGAGACCCAGTACTTC
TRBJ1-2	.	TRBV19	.	CASSIRHSPDNYGYTF	TGTGCCAGTAGTATCCGCCACAGTCCTGATAACTATGGCTACACCTTC
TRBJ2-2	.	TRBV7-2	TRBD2	CASSLSASGSTGELFF	TGTGCCAGCAGCTTATCCGCTAGCGGGAGCACCGGGGAGCTGTTTTTT
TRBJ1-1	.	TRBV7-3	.	CASSLMGPGTEAFF	TGTGCCAGCAGCTTAATGGGGCCCGGCACTGAAGCTTTCTTT
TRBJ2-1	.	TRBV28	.	CASGLGTRVNNEQFF	TGTGCCAGCGGACTCGGGACACGTGTAAACAATGAGCAGTTCTTC
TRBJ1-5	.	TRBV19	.	CASSLGGPGGPQHF	TGTGCCAGTAGTCTGGGGGGACCTGGAGGGCCCCAGCATTTT
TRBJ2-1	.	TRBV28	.	CASSTSPLLDKIYNEQFF	TGTGCCAGCAGCACCTCCCCCCTATTAGACAAAATCTACAATGAGCAGTTCTTC
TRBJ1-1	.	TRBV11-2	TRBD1	CASSYRQGSTEAFF	TGTGCCAGCAGCTACCGACAGGGTTCCACTGAAGCTTTCTTT
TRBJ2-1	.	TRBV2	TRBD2	CASSVPGLVSEQFF	TGTGCCAGCAGTGTCCCGGGACTAGTTAGTGAGCAGTTCTTC
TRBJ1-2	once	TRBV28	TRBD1	CASSQGQAANYGYTF	TGTGCCAGCAGTCAGGGACAGGCAGCTAACTATGGCTACACCTTC
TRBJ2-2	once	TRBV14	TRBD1	CASSQVQGAYTGELFF	TGTGCCAGCAGCCAGGTGCAGGGGGCTTACACCGGGGAGCTGTTTTTT
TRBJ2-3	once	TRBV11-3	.	CASSPRLGPQYTQYF	TGTGCCAGCAGCCCGAGACTGGGGCCGCAGTATACGCAGTATTTT
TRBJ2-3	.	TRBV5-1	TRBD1	CASSESPGQGTDTQYF	TGCGCCAGCAGCGAAAGCCCGGGACAGGGGACAGATACGCAGTATTTT
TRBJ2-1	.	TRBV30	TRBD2	CAWGIREGRYEQFF	TGTGCCTGGGGTATTCGGGAGGGCCGGTATGAGCAGTTCTTC
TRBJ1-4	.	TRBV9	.	CASSVGLGANEKLFF	TGTGCCAGCAGCGTTGGACTAGGGGCTAATGAAAAACTGTTTTTT
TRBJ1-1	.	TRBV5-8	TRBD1	CASSPIDGTGYDTEAFF	TGTGCCAGCAGCCCCATCGATGGGACAGGGTATGACACTGAAGCTTTCTTT
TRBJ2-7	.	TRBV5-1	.	CASSPFRDRGEQYF	TGCGCCAGCAGCCCCTTTAGAGATAGGGGCGAGCAGTACTTC
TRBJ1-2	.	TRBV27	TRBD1	CASTPRQGDRYTF	TGTGCCAGCACCCCGAGACAGGGTGATAGGTACACCTTC
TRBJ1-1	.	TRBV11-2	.	CASSLGHTEAFF	TGTGCCAGCAGCTTAGGGCACACTGAAGCTTTCTTT
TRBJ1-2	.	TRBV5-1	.	CASSFQGNYGYTF	TGCGCCAGCAGCTTTCAGGGAAACTATGGCTACACCTTC
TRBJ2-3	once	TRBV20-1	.	CSGRHLQKYF	TGCAGTGGCCGACACCTTCAAAAGTATTTT
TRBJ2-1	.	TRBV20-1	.	CSASALGLSSSSYNEQFF	TGCAGTGCTAGTGCCCTCGGACTTTCCTCGAGCTCCTACAATGAGCAGTTCTTC
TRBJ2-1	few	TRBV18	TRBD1	CASSPRTGVSWGNEQFF	TGTGCCAGCTCACCACGGACAGGGGTGTCATGGGGCAATGAGCAGTTCTTC
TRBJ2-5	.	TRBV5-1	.	CASSSTGKETQYF	TGCGCCAGCAGCTCCACAGGGAAAGAGACCCAGTACTTC
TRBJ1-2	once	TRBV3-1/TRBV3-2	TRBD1	CASSQKTGDNYGYTF	TGTGCCAGCAGTCAGAAGACAGGGGATAACTATGGCTACACCTTC
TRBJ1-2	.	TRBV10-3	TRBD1	CAINKNRDSYGYTF	TGTGCCATCAATAAAAACCGGGACAGCTATGGCTACACCTTC
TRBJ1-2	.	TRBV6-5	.	CASRPLQGSGYTF	TGTGCCAGCAGACCTTTACAGGGATCTGGCTACACCTTC
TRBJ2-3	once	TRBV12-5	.	CASGSSARITGADTQYF	TGTGCTAGTGGTTCTTCGGCTCGAATCACGGGGGCAGATACGCAGTATTTT
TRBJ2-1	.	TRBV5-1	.	CASSLRGSYNEQFF	TGCGCCAGCAGCTTAAGGGGCTCCTACAATGAGCAGTTCTTC
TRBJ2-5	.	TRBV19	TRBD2	CASSYTGTSGRPQETQYF	TGTGCCAGTAGTTACACCGGGACTAGCGGGAGGCCCCAAGAGACCCAGTACTTC
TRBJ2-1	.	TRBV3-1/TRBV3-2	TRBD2	CASSLNSSGGPDYNEQFF	TGTGCCAGCAGTTTAAATTCTAGCGGGGGGCCTGACTACAATGAGCAGTTCTTC
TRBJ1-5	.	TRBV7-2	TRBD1	CASSAAQGAGQPQHF	TGTGCCAGCAGCGCCGCACAGGGGGCGGGTCAGCCCCAGCATTTT
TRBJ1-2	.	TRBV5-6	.	CASSLWVRIRGYGYTF	TGTGCCAGCAGCTTGTGGGTTCGGATCCGGGGTTATGGCTACACCTTC